These 19 T cell receptor beta chains were all obtained from the same sample, sequenced in a study of blood T cell repertoires in COVID-19. Clones were sequenced by immunoSEQ multiplex PCR, and TCRdb holds only the in-frame ones, with some missing. The sample has 40,000 to 65,000 clones, more than 70% seen once. The sample taken for sequencing was peripheral blood. The receptor set was obtained from a man between 70 and 80 years old with active COVID-19.

V is TRBV19 and J is TRBJ2-1; a possible D gene is TRBD2 (6 bases). The CDR3 length is 13 residues. Trimming left V 8 bases short and J 0 bases short, with 8 bases between. Per the germline V gene, CDR1 is LNHDA and CDR2 is SQIVND (reference sequence). The CDR3 sequence: CASRERSYNEQFF. DNA of the CDR3: TGTGCCAGTCGGGAGCGCTCCTACAATGAGCAGTTCTTC.

The rearrangement links TRBV6-5 to TRBJ2-5, with D perhaps TRBD1 (6 bases). The CDR3 covers 15 residues. Trimming took off 6 bases at V and 3 bases at J, with 17 bases between the two ends. The V gene's germline CDR1 is MNHEY and CDR2 SVGAGI. CDR3: CASRRTVFNEETQYF. The DNA for the CDR3 is TGTGCCAGCAGACGGACAGTCTTTAACGAAGAGACCCAGTACTTC.

The chain carries TRBV7-3 and TRBJ2-6; D perhaps matches TRBD2 (6 bases). The germline V and J ends were trimmed by 1 base and 1 base, with 14 bases remaining between them. Looked up from germline, CDR1 is SGHTA and CDR2 is FQGTGA. CDR3 length: 18 amino acids. CDR3 in DNA: TGTGCCAGCAGCTTAAGGGGGACCGGGGGTTCTGGGGCCAACGTCCTGACTTTC. It yields the protein CASSLRGTGGSGANVLTF. Full variable domain (remainder filled in from reference TRBV7-3 and TRBJ2-6): GAGVSQTPSNKVTEKGKYVELRCDPISGHTALYWYRQSLGQGPEFLIYFQGTGAADDSGLPNDRFFAVRPEGSVSTLKIQRTERGDSAVYLCASSLRGTGGSGANVLTFGAGSRLTVL.

This clone has only a few counts. V gene TRBV7-2 combines with J gene TRBJ2-7; unclear D gene. The CDR3 sequence is 12 residues long. The germline V and J ends were trimmed by 5 bases and 9 bases, with 14 bases remaining between them. The V gene's germline CDR1 is SGHTA and CDR2 FQGNSA. The CDR3 reads CASSPSRDRQYF. CDR3 nucleotide sequence: TGTGCCAGCAGCCCTTCTAGAGACCGGCAGTACTTC. The entire variable domain, with the rest obtained from reference TRBV7-2 and TRBJ2-7, is as follows: GAGVSQSPSNKVTEKGKDVELRCDPISGHTALYWYRQSLGQGLEFLIYFQGNSAPDKSGLPSDRFSAERTGGSVSTLTIQRTQQEDSAVYLCASSPSRDRQYFGPGTRLTVT.

This chain joins TRBV15 and TRBJ1-1, with a possible D match to TRBD1 (6 bases). Trimming removed 9 bases from V and 9 bases from J, with 14 bases in between. Per germline, CDR1 LNHNV and CDR2 YYDKDF (reference sequence). There are 11 residues in the CDR3. CDR3 sequence reads: CATSSRGKAFF. CDR3 sequence (DNA): TGTGCCACTTCGAGCAGGGGAAAAGCTTTCTTT.

The chain recombines TRBV7-2 with TRBJ2-4; possible D gene TRBD1, 5 bases. The CDR3 sequence is 15 residues long. V lost 7 bases to trimming and J lost 0 bases, with 13 bases between them. Germline V gene sequence: CDR1 SGHTA, CDR2 FQGNSA. CDR3 loop: CASKQAALAKNIQYF. The CDR3, as DNA: TGTGCCAGCAAACAGGCGGCCCTAGCCAAAAACATTCAGTACTTC.

This clone was counted between two and nine times. The rearrangement joins TRBV7-2 to TRBJ2-3; TRBD2 is a possible D gene (7 bases). CDR1 SGHTA and CDR2 FQGNSA come from the germline V gene. This CDR3 contains 15 residues. V was clipped by 3 bases and J by 4 bases, with 14 bases between them. The CDR3 here is CASSFWNGGPDTQYF. The CDR3 DNA reads as TGTGCCAGCAGCTTCTGGAACGGGGGGCCAGATACGCAGTATTTT.

This clone occurred a few times. The CDR3 DNA is TGTGCCAGCAGCCTCCTGACAGTCGCGACAGATACGCAGTATTTT. Amino acid sequence: CASSLLTVATDTQYF. J is TRBJ2-3 and V is TRBV5-5, with D possibly matching TRBD1 (5 bases). CDR1 and CDR2 from the germline V gene are SGHKS and YYEKEE (reference sequence). This CDR3 has 15 residues. Trimming pared 4 bases from V and 3 bases from J, leaving 15 bases between. Full variable domain (rest looked up from reference TRBV5-5 and TRBJ2-3): DAGVTQSPTHLIKTRGQQVTLRCSPISGHKSVSWYQQVLGQGPQFIFQYYEKEERGRGNFPDRFSARQFPNYSSELNVNALLLGDSALYLCASSLLTVATDTQYFGPGTRLTVL.

This clone was detected a few times. V usage is TRBV12-3 or TRBV12-4 and J usage is TRBJ2-7, with no clear D. This CDR3 region has 11 residues. Between the trimmed V and J ends, which lost 3 bases and 5 bases, there was a span of 5 bases. CDR3 in amino acids: CASSFFHEQYF. For the CDR3, the DNA is TGTGCCAGCAGTTTCTTCCACGAGCAGTACTTC.

The chain recombines TRBV10-3 with TRBJ1-5; D possibly corresponds to TRBD1 (6 bases). Looked up from germline, CDR1 is ENHRY and CDR2 is SYGVKD. The CDR3 consists of 14 residues. The V gene lost 2 bases and the J gene lost 11 bases, with 16 bases spanning the gap. The CDR3 is CAISEGTREMTQHF. In DNA form, the CDR3 reads TGTGCCATCAGTGAGGGGACAAGGGAAATGACCCAGCATTTT.

This sequence joins TRBV5-1 and TRBJ1-1; maybe TRBD1 (5 bases). V was trimmed by 4 bases and J by 0 bases, leaving 13 bases between them. Germline V gives CDR1 SGHRS, CDR2 YFSETQ. The CDR3 sequence is 15 residues long. CDR3 residues: CASSAFQGMNTEAFF. The CDR3 region has the DNA TGCGCCAGCAGCGCGTTCCAGGGCATGAACACTGAAGCTTTCTTT. The full variable domain, completed using reference TRBV5-1 and TRBJ1-1, is KAGVTQTPRYLIKTRGQQVTLSCSPISGHRSVSWYQQTPGQGLQFLFEYFSETQRNKGNFPGRFSGRQFSNSRSEMNVSTLELGDSALYLCASSAFQGMNTEAFFGQGTRLTVV.

This chain uses TRBV6-5 with TRBJ1-1, with a weak D call TRBD1 (6 bases). The CDR3 has 12 amino acids. Germline CDR1 MNHEY, CDR2 SVGAGI. The V gene lost 6 bases and the J gene lost 5 bases, with 10 bases spanning the gap. CDR3 residues: CASRRGGTEAFF. CDR3 in DNA: TGTGCCAGCAGGAGGGGGGGGACTGAAGCTTTCTTT.

The CDR3 is CASREENTGELFF. CDR3 nucleotides: TGTGCCAGCAGGGAGGAGAACACCGGGGAGCTGTTTTTT. The chain has TRBV27 and TRBJ2-2; weak D call: TRBD2 (5 bases). Germline values: CDR1 MNHEY, CDR2 SMNVEV (reference sequence). The CDR3 extends over 13 amino acids. The V end was cut by 6 bases, the J end by 1 base, with 6 bases between.

The rearrangement links TRBV3-1 (or the pseudogene TRBV3-2) to TRBJ2-5; tentatively, D is TRBD2 (5 bases). V lost 0 bases to trimming and J lost 2 bases, with 10 bases between them. This CDR3 region has 15 residues. Germline-derived CDR1 and CDR2 are LGHDT and YNNKEL (reference sequence). CDR3: CASSQEGADQETQYF. CDR3 nucleotides: TGTGCCAGCAGCCAAGAAGGAGCGGATCAAGAGACCCAGTACTTC.

This clone was counted only a few times. The chain is built from TRBV6-2 or TRBV6-3 and TRBJ1-1; D possibly corresponds to TRBD1 (6 bases). The CDR3 extends over 16 amino acids. In germline, CDR1 is MNHEY, CDR2 SVGEGT. Trimming pared 6 bases from V and 1 base from J, leaving 18 bases between. The CDR3, as DNA: TGTGCCAGCAGCGAATTGCTGGGGGCGAGGAACACTGAAGCTTTCTTT. Encoded protein: CASSELLGARNTEAFF.

The chain joins TRBV6-2 or TRBV6-3 to TRBJ2-5; D unresolved. From germline, CDR1 is MNHEY and CDR2 SVGEGT. This CDR3 contains 14 residues. The V end lost 0 bases, the J end lost 1 base, and 6 bases lay between the germline ends. The CDR3 DNA sequence: TGTGCCAGCAGTTACTCGCCAGTCCAAGAGACCCAGTACTTC. Protein: CASSYSPVQETQYF.

The chain uses TRBV10-3 and TRBJ2-7; D may be TRBD1 (5 bases). Trimming removed 8 bases from V and 2 bases from J, with 10 bases in between. CDR1 and CDR2 (germline): ENHRY, SYGVKD. CDR3 size: 12 residues. CDR3 sequence (DNA): TGTGCCATCGCCAGGGCGACCTACGAGCAGTACTTC. Its translation is CAIARATYEQYF.

This rearrangement joins TRBV27 to TRBJ2-2; perhaps TRBD1 as D (6 bases). The CDR3 is 17 amino acids. V was trimmed by 2 bases and J by 6 bases, leaving 19 bases between them. CDR1 is MNHEY, CDR2 SMNVEV, per germline (reference sequence). CDR3 nucleotides: TGTGCCAGCAGTTTACACCGGCAGGGGAGAGGATCCGGGGAGCTGTTTTTT. Its protein is CASSLHRQGRGSGELFF.

This chain links TRBV19 with TRBJ1-1; D is perhaps TRBD1 (6 bases). Trimming took off 5 bases at V and 4 bases at J, with 20 bases between the two ends. Germline CDR1 LNHDA, CDR2 SQIVND (reference sequence). The CDR3 runs to 16 residues. CDR3 sequence: CASSFPGKGEGTEAFF. CDR3 sequence (DNA): TGTGCCAGTAGTTTCCCCGGGAAGGGGGAAGGCACTGAAGCTTTCTTT.